These T cell receptor beta chains were read from a single sample in a study of T cells in narcolepsy. Sequenced by immunoSEQ multiplex PCR; TCRdb stores in-frame clones only, minus some. Altogether about 34,000 clones are present, roughly 80% being singletons, with the ten largest covering roughly 2.5%. The sample consisted of CD45RA- memory CD4+ T cells from PBMCs. Receptor source: a human donor with narcolepsy. CDR3s include the opening cysteine and the closing phenylalanine or tryptophan. Fields, in order: V gene, CDR3 protein.

>TRBV29-1
CSVESRGSYEQYF
>TRBV6-1
CASSEKRTGVKGQPQHF
>TRBV19
CASALDRDTEAFF
>TRBV5-1
CASSPGQDYQETQYF
>TRBV6-1
CASNPGSLIYGYTF
>TRBV6-1
CASSPGGPKRAFF
>TRBV6-6
CASSGALGQGTQYF
>TRBV5-1
CASSPRGGGYEQYF
>TRBV5-6
CASSSPGLDSAGELFF
>TRBV30
CAWSVKTAYGYTF
>TRBV30
CAWSGGTGPQPQHF
>TRBV19
CASSTTPGGPSGSSYNEQFF
>TRBV5-1
CASTDTGAGGYTF
>TRBV28
CASTTPGYGLSPLHF
>TRBV6-1
CASTPGQGYNEQFF
>TRBV5-5
CASSLVGGTSNSPLHF